This TCR beta chain was captured in a study of T cells expressing NK-cell markers (TCRdb year 2020). In the study overall: TCR beta-chain repertoires were profiled in sorted CD3+CD56+NKG2C+, CD3+CD56+NKG2C- and CD3+CD56-NKG2C+ T-cell subsets from about 8 donors. The libraries were sequenced on Illumina HiSeq 2000/2500, MiSeq or NextSeq, producing 2 x 150 bp reads. All eight donors whose samples were sequenced were randomly selected healthy volunteers, three of them men and five women. Among the eight sequenced donors, seven were HCMV-seropositive and one was HCMV-seronegative.

Of note for this clonotype: The target of this receptor is not known.

HCMV serostatus was determined by detecting HCMV-specific IgG in serum with a commercial ELISA kit. Ficoll density gradient centrifugation was used to isolate peripheral blood mononuclear cells from blood. Sequencing instrument: Illumina HiSeq 2000. 5'RACE template switching, by which a universal primer site and unique molecular identifiers were added, was used to make TCR beta cDNA libraries. cDNA synthesis was primed from the TCR beta constant segment, followed by two successive PCR amplification steps. In the original analysis: MIGEC was used to demultiplex reads and group the reads by UMI, and MiTCR was used to assemble and quantify clonotypes. Only TCR cDNA sequences supported by at least two reads were kept to exclude erroneous sequences. The tcR package was used for downstream repertoire analysis, and clonotypes were matched between fractions using CDR3 nucleotide sequence together with V segment. Antigen specificity was annotated against VDJdb with VDJmatch, allowing one amino acid substitution in CDR3. Once TCRdb had reprocessed the reads, it stored one entry per CDR3 protein sequence and supplied no DNA. None of the V and J calls come from the authors' own analysis; TCRdb made them. This sample's table contains 350,000 to 500,000 distinct CDR3 sequences. The ten largest clones add up to 7.3% of the sample.

Study-wide findings and limitations: In six donors, the dominant CD3+CD56+NKG2C+ clonotypes were among the top 10 CD8+ clonotypes and accounted for roughly 1.0-8% of CD8+ T cells. It remained unclear whether the expanded NKG2C-expressing T cell clones were specific for HCMV antigens. Those dominant clonotypes were again the most abundant among CD3+CD56-NKG2C+ cells in a handful of donors, at roughly 25-60.1%.

The CDR3 has 14 amino acids, counting the end cysteine and phenylalanine. This entry has no DNA. As encoded in the germline V gene, CDR1 is MDHEN while CDR2 is SYDVKM. The TCR was taken from a woman aged 18 to 75 in good health. Sequenced sample: blood T cells: a sorted CD56 or NKG2C T cell subset, CD4+ or CD8+ T cells, or bulk PBMC T cells (not recorded which). The chain employs TRBV28 and TRBJ1-1; the D call of TRBD1 rests on TCRdb alone, since no DNA is present to check it. For the CDR3, the sequence is CASRGPGENTEAFF.